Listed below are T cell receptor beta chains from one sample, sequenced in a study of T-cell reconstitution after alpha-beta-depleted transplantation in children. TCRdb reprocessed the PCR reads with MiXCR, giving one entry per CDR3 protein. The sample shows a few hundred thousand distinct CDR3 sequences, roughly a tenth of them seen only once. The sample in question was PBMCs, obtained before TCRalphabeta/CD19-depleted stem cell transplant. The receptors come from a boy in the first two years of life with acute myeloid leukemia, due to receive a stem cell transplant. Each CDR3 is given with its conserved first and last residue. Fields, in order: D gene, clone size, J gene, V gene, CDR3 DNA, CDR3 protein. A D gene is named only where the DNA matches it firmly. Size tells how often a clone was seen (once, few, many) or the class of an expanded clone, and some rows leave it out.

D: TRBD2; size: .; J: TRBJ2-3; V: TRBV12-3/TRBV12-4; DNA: TGTGCCAGCAGTTCGACTCGACTAGCAATAAGCACAGATACGCAGTATTTT; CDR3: CASSSTRLAISTDTQYF
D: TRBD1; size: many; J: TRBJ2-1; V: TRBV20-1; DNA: TGCAGTGCTCTCCGGGACAGGGGAATTAGGGGCTCCTACAATGAGCAGTTCTTC; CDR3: CSALRDRGIRGSYNEQFF
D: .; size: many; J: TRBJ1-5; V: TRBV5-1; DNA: TGCGCCAGCAGCCCTGGAAGGGGCGATCAGCCCCAGCATTTT; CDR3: CASSPGRGDQPQHF
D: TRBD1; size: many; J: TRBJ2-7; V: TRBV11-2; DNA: TGTGCCAGCAGCGCATCCGGGACAGGGTACGAGCAGTACTTC; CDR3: CASSASGTGYEQYF
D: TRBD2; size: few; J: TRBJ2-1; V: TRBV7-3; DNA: TGTGCCAGCAGCTTAACCGGGACTAGCGGTTACAATGAGCAGTTCTTC; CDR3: CASSLTGTSGYNEQFF
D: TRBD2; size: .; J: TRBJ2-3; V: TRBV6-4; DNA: TGTGCCAGCTGTCTAACCCTAGCGGGAGGGGGGAGGACAGATACGCAGTATTTT; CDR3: CASCLTLAGGGRTDTQYF
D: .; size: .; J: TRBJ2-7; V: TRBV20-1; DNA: TGCAGCAAACAGCTTTCCTACGAGCAGTACTTC; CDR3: CSKQLSYEQYF
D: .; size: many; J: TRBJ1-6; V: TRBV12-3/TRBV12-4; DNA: TGTGCCAGCAGTTTCGGACAGCTACTTAATTCACCCCTCCACTTT; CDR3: CASSFGQLLNSPLHF
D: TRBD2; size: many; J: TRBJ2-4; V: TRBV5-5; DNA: TGTGCCAGCAGCTTCCAGGTAGCGGGAGTGGCCAAAAACATTCAGTACTTC; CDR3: CASSFQVAGVAKNIQYF
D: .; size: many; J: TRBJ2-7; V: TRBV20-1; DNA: TGCAGTGCTAGAGATCGAACGGGCTACTCCTACGAGCAGTACTTC; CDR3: CSARDRTGYSYEQYF
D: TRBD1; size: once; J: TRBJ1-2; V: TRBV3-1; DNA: TGTGCCAGCAGCCAAGAGAAGGGACAGGGAAGTTTGGGCTACACCTTC; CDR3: CASSQEKGQGSLGYTF
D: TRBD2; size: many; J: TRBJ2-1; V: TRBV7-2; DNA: TGTGCCAGCAGCCCCTTAGGGACTAGCGGGGGGAATGAGCAGTTCTTC; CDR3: CASSPLGTSGGNEQFF
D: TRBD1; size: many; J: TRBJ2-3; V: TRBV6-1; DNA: TGTGCCAGCAGTACAGGGGACCTCGGACGGGCAGATACGCAGTATTTT; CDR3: CASSTGDLGRADTQYF
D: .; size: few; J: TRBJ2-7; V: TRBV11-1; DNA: TGTGCCAGCAGCTATAACCCCTTTTCCGACCGACCCTCGTACGAGCAGTACTTC; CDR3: CASSYNPFSDRPSYEQYF
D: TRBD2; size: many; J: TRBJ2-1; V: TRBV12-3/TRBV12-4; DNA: TGTGCCAGCGGCGGGAGGGCGTACAATGAGCAGTTCTTC; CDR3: CASGGRAYNEQFF
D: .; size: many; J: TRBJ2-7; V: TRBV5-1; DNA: TGCGCCAGCAGCTTGGTCGTGGACCACACTAACTACGAGCAGTACTTC; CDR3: CASSLVVDHTNYEQYF
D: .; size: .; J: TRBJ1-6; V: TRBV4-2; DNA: TGTGCCATCAGCCCGGGGGTTTCTACCTATAATTCACCCCTCCACTTT; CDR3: CAISPGVSTYNSPLHF
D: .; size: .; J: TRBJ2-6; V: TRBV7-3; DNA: TGTGCCAGCAGCTTAACGGGTGGGGCCAACGTCCTGACTTTC; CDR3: CASSLTGGANVLTF
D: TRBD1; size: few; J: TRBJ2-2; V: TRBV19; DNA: TGTGCCAGTAGTCCCTGGACAGGGGACTTCACCGGGGAGCTGTTTTTT; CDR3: CASSPWTGDFTGELFF
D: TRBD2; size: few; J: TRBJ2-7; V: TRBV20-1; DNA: TGCAGTGCTAGAGTAGGGTGGGGGGGCTACGAGCAGTACTTC; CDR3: CSARVGWGGYEQYF
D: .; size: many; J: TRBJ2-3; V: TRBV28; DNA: TGTGCCAGCAGTTTATACAGCGTAGACACAGATACGCAGTATTTT; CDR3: CASSLYSVDTDTQYF
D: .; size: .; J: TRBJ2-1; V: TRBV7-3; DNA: TGTGCCAGCAGCTTAAATAGCGGTACCTACAATGAGCAGTTCTTC; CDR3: CASSLNSGTYNEQFF
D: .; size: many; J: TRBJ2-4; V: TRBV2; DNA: TGTGCCAGCAGTGAACTGCTAACAGCCAAAAACATTCAGTACTTC; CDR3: CASSELLTAKNIQYF
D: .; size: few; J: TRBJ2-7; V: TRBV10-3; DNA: TGTGCCATCAGTTTGACACCCTGGGAGCAGTACTTC; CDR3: CAISLTPWEQYF
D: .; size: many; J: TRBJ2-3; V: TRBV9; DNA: TGTGCCAGCAGCGTAAGGGGGGGGTCCACAGATACGCAGTATTTT; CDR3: CASSVRGGSTDTQYF
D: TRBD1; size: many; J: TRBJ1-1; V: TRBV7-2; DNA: TGTGCCAGCAGCGAACAGGGGGGGGGCGGCACTGAAGCTTTCTTT; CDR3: CASSEQGGGGTEAFF
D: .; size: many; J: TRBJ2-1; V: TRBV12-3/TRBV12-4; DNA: TGTGCCAGCAGTTCCCGACAAGCGGCTCATGAGCAGTTCTTC; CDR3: CASSSRQAAHEQFF
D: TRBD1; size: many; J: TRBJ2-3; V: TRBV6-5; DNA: TGTGCCAGCAGTAGGGGGCGGGATACGCAGTATTTT; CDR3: CASSRGRDTQYF
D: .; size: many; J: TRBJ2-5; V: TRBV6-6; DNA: TGTGCCAGCAGTTACGCAGACGCCACCCAGTACTTC; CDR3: CASSYADATQYF
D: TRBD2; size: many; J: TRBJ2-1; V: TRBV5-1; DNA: TGCGCCAGCAGCCCTTTAGCGGGGCACAATGAGCAGTTCTTC; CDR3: CASSPLAGHNEQFF
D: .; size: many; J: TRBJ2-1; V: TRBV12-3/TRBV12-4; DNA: TGTGCCAGCAGTTTTAACACGGACGGTAGCTCCTACAATGAGCAGTTCTTC; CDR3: CASSFNTDGSSYNEQFF
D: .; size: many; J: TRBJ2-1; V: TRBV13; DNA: TGTGCCAGCAGCTTAGGCCAGGGCCTCCTTCTCAATGAGCAGTTCTTC; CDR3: CASSLGQGLLLNEQFF
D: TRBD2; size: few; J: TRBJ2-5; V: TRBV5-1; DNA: TGCGCCAGCAGCTTGGTGCCTAGCGGGATACTACAAGAGACCCAGTACTTC; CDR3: CASSLVPSGILQETQYF
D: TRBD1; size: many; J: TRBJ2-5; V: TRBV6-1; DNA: TGTGCCAGCAGCGCCGGGACAGCCCTTCAAGAGACCCAGTACTTC; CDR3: CASSAGTALQETQYF
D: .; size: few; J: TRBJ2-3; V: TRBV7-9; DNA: TGTGCCAGCAGCACGAGAGGGGGAGGAGGATCGGATACGCAGTATTTT; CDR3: CASSTRGGGGSDTQYF
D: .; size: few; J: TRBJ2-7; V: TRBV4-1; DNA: TGCGCCAGCAGCCAAGCGGACAGATCCCCCTACGAGCAGTACTTC; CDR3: CASSQADRSPYEQYF
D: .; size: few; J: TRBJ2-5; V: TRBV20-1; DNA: TGCAGTGCCCCATGGGGAGGAGAGACCCAGTACTTC; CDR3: CSAPWGGETQYF
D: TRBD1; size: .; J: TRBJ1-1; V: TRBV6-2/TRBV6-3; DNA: TGTGCCAGCAGTGCACAGGGGGCGCGAGAAGCTTTCTTT; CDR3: CASSAQGAREAFF
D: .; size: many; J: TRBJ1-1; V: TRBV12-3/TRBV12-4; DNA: TGTGCCAGCAGCCCGGCCGGTGGGACTGAAGCTTTCTTT; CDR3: CASSPAGGTEAFF
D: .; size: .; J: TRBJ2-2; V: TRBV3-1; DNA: TGTGCCAGCAGCCAAGCTTGGGGGGGCATTACGAACACCGGGGAGCTGTTTTTT; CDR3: CASSQAWGGITNTGELFF
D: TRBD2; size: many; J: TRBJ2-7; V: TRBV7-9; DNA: TGTGCCAGCAGCCCCGGGGGGGCCTACGAGCAGTACTTC; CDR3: CASSPGGAYEQYF
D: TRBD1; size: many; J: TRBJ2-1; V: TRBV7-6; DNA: TGTGCCAGCAGGCCCGGGACAGCTAATGAGCAGTTCTTC; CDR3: CASRPGTANEQFF
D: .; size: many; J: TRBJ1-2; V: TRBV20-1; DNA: TGCAGTGCCGAGGGACAAAACTATGGCTACACCTTC; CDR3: CSAEGQNYGYTF
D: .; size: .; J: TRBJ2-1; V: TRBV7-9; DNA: TGTGCCAGCAGCCCTAGACACAATGAGCAGTTCTTC; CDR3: CASSPRHNEQFF
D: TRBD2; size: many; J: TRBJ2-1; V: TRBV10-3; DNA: TGTGCCATCAGTGGAGGACTAGCGGAATACAATGAGCAGTTCTTC; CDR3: CAISGGLAEYNEQFF
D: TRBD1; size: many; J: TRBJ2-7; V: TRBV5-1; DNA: TGCGCCAGCAGCCCCGGGACAGGGGACTACGAGCAGTACTTC; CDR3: CASSPGTGDYEQYF
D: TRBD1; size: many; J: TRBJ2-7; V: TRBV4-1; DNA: TGCGCCAGCAGCCACCCGGGACAGCACAACGAGCAGTACTTC; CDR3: CASSHPGQHNEQYF
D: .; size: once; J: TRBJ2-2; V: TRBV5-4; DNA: TGTGCCAGCAGCGGTGCAGGGGTCAACACCGGGGAGCTGTTTTTT; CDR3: CASSGAGVNTGELFF
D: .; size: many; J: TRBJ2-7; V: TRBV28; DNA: TGTGCCAGCAGGCCCTGGGGGGGCGACGAGCAGTACTTC; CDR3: CASRPWGGDEQYF
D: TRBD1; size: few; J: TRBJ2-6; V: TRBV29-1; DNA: TGCAGCGTTGAAACGACAGGGCAGTCTGGGGCCAACGTCCTGACTTTC; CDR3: CSVETTGQSGANVLTF
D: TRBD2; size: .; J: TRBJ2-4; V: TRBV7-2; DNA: TGTGCCAGCAGCTTAGCCAGCGGGGGGGTTTCCCACATTCAGTACTTC; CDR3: CASSLASGGVSHIQYF
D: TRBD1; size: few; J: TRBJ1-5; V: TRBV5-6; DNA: TGTGCCAGCAGCTTGAGCCGGGACAGGGTCCATAGCAATCAGCCCCAGCATTTT; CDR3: CASSLSRDRVHSNQPQHF
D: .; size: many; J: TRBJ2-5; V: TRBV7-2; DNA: TGTGCCAGCAGCTTAGCGCGGCGGGGGCCTCGGGAGACCCATTACTTC; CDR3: CASSLARRGPRETHYF
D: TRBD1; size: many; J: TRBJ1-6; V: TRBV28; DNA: TGTGCCAGCAGTCCCTGGACAGGGGCCGTTTCACCCCTCCACTTT; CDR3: CASSPWTGAVSPLHF
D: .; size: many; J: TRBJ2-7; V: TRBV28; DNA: TGTGCCAGCAGCCCCGCAGGGGCTTTCCTCTACGAGCAGTACTTC; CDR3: CASSPAGAFLYEQYF
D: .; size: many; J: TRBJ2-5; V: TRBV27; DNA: TGTGCCAGCAGTCGCCTCCGGGGCGCGTCAGAGACCCAGTACTTC; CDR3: CASSRLRGASETQYF
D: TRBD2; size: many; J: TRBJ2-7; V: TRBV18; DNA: TGTGCCAGCTCAGACCTATCGGGAGGCTACGAGCAGTACTTC; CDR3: CASSDLSGGYEQYF
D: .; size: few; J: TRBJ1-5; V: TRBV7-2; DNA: TGTGCCAGCAGCTTAGTGTGGGGGGGGGGCAATCAGCCCCAGCATTTT; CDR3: CASSLVWGGGNQPQHF